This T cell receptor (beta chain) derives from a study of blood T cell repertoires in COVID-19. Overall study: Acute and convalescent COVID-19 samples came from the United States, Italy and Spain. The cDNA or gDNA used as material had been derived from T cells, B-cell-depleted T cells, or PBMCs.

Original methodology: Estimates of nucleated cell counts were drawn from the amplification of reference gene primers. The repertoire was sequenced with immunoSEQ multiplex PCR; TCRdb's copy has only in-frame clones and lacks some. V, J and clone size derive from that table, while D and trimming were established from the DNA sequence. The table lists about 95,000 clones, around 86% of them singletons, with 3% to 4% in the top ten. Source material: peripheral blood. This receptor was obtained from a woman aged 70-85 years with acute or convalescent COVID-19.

The CDR3 loop reads CASTQNRGRGDTEAFF. As DNA, the CDR3 is TGCGCCAGCACCCAGAACAGGGGGCGCGGGGACACTGAAGCTTTCTTT. J is TRBJ1-1 and V is TRBV5-1; 9 bases match TRBD1. The CDR3 loop spans 16 amino acids. With V trimmed by 6 bases and J by 3 bases, 12 bases remained unmatched. The germline V gene has CDR1 SGHRS and CDR2 YFSETQ.